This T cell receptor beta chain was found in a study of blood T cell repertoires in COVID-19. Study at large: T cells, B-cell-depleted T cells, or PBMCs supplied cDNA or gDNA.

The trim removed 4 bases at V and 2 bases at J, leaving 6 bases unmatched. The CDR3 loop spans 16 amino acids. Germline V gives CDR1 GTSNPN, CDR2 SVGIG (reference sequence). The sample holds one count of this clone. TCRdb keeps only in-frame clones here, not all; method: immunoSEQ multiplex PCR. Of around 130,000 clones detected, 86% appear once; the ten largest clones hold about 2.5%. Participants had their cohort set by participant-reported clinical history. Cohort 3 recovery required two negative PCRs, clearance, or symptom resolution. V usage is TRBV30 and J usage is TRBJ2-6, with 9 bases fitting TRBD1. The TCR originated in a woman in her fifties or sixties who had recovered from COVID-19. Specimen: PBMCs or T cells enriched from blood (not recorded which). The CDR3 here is CAWTRDRVPGANVLTF. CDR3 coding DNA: TGTGCCTGGACCCGGGACAGGGTTCCTGGGGCCAACGTCCTGACTTTC.